This TCR beta chain was recovered during a study of cytomegalovirus exposure and HLA in healthy donors. Across the whole study: The roughly 120 million unique TCR beta sequences, from roughly 170 million T cells, were found by an earlier analysis. The study, taken as a whole, reports: Relative to the approximately 700-donor mean, N-insertions were reportedly fewer in an Asian-associated ancestry cluster in a later analysis. Other equally common chains were less clonally expanded than HLA-associated TCR beta chains, a later analysis showed.

About this clone itself: What it recognizes is unknown.

PCR employed 60 Vbeta and 13 Jbeta primers. Authors' methods: Counted up in a later analysis, unique TCR beta chains came to some 82 million, with about 9.9 million shared. Generated by immunoSEQ multiplex PCR, the TCRdb table keeps only in-frame clones and is missing some. V, J and clone size are those of that table, while D and trimming were read from the DNA. The sample gives roughly 120,000 clones, 65% to 80% of which show up once; roughly 5.8% is in the top ten. CDR1 and CDR2 (germline): MNHEY, SMNVEV (reference sequence). Deletions cut 3 bases from V and 1 base from J, with 8 bases between. The CDR3 contains 14 residues.

The TCR originated in a man younger than 35 in good health and CMV-seropositive. Sequencing was carried out using PBMCs. The V and J genes are TRBV27 and TRBJ2-3; TRBD2 is a possible D gene (5 bases). The CDR3 sequence is CASSFGRGTDTQYF. CDR3 sequence (DNA): TGTGCCAGCAGTTTCGGGCGGGGCACAGATACGCAGTATTTT.